A selection of T cell receptor beta chains follows, all from one sample in a study of T cell changes during pregnancy in multiple sclerosis. Clones were sequenced by immunoSEQ multiplex PCR, and TCRdb holds only the in-frame ones, with some missing. In the table there are about 14,000 clones, around nine tenths of which are singletons. Sequenced material: CD8+ T cells from peripheral blood mononuclear cells, taken in the first trimester of pregnancy. These receptors were collected from a female donor with multiple sclerosis, enrolled in a pregnancy study. Both conserved end residues are part of each CDR3. The order of the fields is D gene, J gene, V gene, clone size, CDR3 protein, CDR3 DNA. The D gene is left open where the match is weak. Clone size is shown for a subset of rows, as once, few, many or a class of expanded clone.

>TRBD1|TRBJ1-2|TRBV4-1|NA
CASSQDLQGVFGYTF
TGCGCCAGCAGCCAAGATTTACAGGGGGTTTTCGGCTACACCTTC
>NA|TRBJ2-7|TRBV28|NA
CASSLSLSGGTTLYEQYF
TGTGCCAGCAGTTTATCACTTTCTGGAGGGACGACGCTCTACGAGCAGTACTTC
>NA|TRBJ1-1|TRBV19|NA
CASRTGYTEAFF
TGTGCCAGTAGGACAGGTTACACTGAAGCTTTCTTT
>NA|TRBJ2-7|TRBV7-9|NA
CASSRGGGFSYEQYF
TGTGCCAGCAGCCGAGGGGGGGGGTTCTCCTACGAGCAGTACTTC
>TRBD2|TRBJ2-7|TRBV27|once
CASRGLAGGPTYEQYF
TGTGCCAGCAGGGGACTAGCGGGGGGGCCGACCTACGAGCAGTACTTC
>NA|TRBJ2-5|TRBV7-6|NA
CASSLSVSQYQETQYF
TGTGCCAGCAGCCTTAGTGTCTCACAGTACCAAGAGACCCAGTACTTC
>NA|TRBJ2-3|TRBV7-3|NA
CASSLAFGGAIDTQYF
TGTGCCAGCAGCTTAGCGTTTGGCGGGGCTATAGATACGCAGTATTTT
>NA|TRBJ2-7|TRBV5-1|NA
CASSLKVGFGTRITYEQYF
TGCGCCAGCAGCTTGAAGGTCGGGTTTGGGACACGGATAACCTACGAGCAGTACTTC
>NA|TRBJ1-6|TRBV7-9|NA
CASSSPVTGSPLHF
TGTGCCAGCAGCTCCCCTGTGACGGGTTCACCCCTCCACTTT
>NA|TRBJ2-7|TRBV2|NA
CASSDLGVPLNF
TGTGCCAGCAGTGACCTCGGGGTTCCCCTTAACTTC
>TRBD1|TRBJ2-3|TRBV6-1|NA
CASSEATGGMGTDTQYF
TGTGCCAGCAGTGAAGCGACAGGGGGAATGGGCACAGATACGCAGTATTTT
>NA|TRBJ2-7|TRBV6-1|few
CASSVNPGHSYEQYF
TGTGCCAGCAGTGTCAACCCGGGACACTCCTACGAGCAGTACTTC
>NA|TRBJ1-1|TRBV10-3|NA
CAISGQQGGNTEAFF
TGTGCCATCAGTGGACAACAGGGTGGGAACACTGAAGCTTTCTTT
>TRBD1|TRBJ1-2|TRBV4-2|NA
CASSQDRGRGLGYTF
TGTGCCAGCAGCCAAGATCGAGGCAGGGGGCTTGGCTACACCTTC
>NA|TRBJ1-2|TRBV28|NA
CATPGEGYGANYGYTF
TGTGCCACCCCAGGGGAAGGGTATGGGGCTAACTATGGCTACACCTTC
>NA|TRBJ1-1|TRBV6-6|NA
CASSYAGNTEAFF
TGTGCCAGCAGTTACGCGGGAAACACTGAAGCTTTCTTT
>TRBD2|TRBJ2-7|TRBV13|NA
CASSFGTRGREQYF
TGTGCCAGCAGCTTTGGGACTAGGGGACGGGAGCAGTACTTC
>TRBD1|TRBJ1-4|TRBV4-3|NA
CASSRIWGDRGREVTNEKLFF
TGCGCCAGCAGCCGAATTTGGGGAGACAGGGGGCGTGAAGTAACTAATGAAAAACTGTTTTTT
>TRBD2|TRBJ2-5|TRBV19|NA
CASSIGRLAPQETQYF
TGTGCCAGTAGTATAGGGAGACTAGCCCCACAAGAGACCCAGTACTTC
>TRBD2|TRBJ2-3|TRBV6-1|few
CASSSTSGGADTQYF
TGTGCCAGCAGCTCGACTAGCGGGGGGGCAGATACGCAGTATTTT
>NA|TRBJ1-6|TRBV16|once
CASSQFSGDPNSPLHF
TGTGCCAGCAGCCAATTTTCAGGGGACCCAAATTCACCCCTCCACTTT
>NA|TRBJ2-2|TRBV27|NA
CASSFRRAGELFF
TGTGCCAGCAGTTTCCGCCGGGCCGGGGAGCTGTTTTTT
>NA|TRBJ2-7|TRBV4-1|NA
CASSQGPGGGEQYF
TGCGCCAGCAGCCAAGGACCGGGGGGCGGGGAGCAGTACTTC
>NA|TRBJ1-1|TRBV7-9|NA
CASSFGEAFF
TGTGCCAGCAGCTTCGGGGAAGCTTTCTTT
>TRBD2|TRBJ2-3|TRBV6-4|NA
CASSVGGGVVDTQYF
TGTGCCAGCAGTGTCGGCGGGGGGGTGGTAGATACGCAGTATTTT
>TRBD1|TRBJ2-2|TRBV27|NA
CASRTGAGELFF
TGTGCCAGCAGGACAGGGGCCGGGGAGCTGTTTTTT
>TRBD2|TRBJ2-7|TRBV27|NA
CASSSISGVGTSGRPYEQYF
TGTGCCAGCAGTTCAATCTCTGGGGTCGGGACTAGCGGGAGACCCTACGAGCAGTACTTC
>NA|TRBJ1-6|TRBV18|NA
CASSPQTVSSYNSPLHF
TGTGCCAGCTCACCACAAACGGTAAGCTCCTATAATTCACCCCTCCACTTT
>NA|TRBJ1-5|TRBV28|NA
CASSLDAWAAGGQPQHF
TGTGCCAGCAGTTTAGATGCCTGGGCCGCGGGGGGGCAGCCCCAGCATTTT
>NA|TRBJ2-7|TRBV7-9|NA
CASSLAMTAYEQYF
TGTGCCAGCAGCTTAGCGATGACAGCCTACGAGCAGTACTTC
>TRBD1|TRBJ2-3|TRBV19|once
CASSGGQASTDTQYF
TGTGCCAGTAGTGGCGGACAGGCTAGCACAGATACGCAGTATTTT
>NA|TRBJ1-1|TRBV4-3|NA
CASSQLGNTEAFF
TGCGCCAGCAGCCAACTCGGGAACACTGAAGCTTTCTTT
>TRBD1|TRBJ2-1|TRBV7-2|NA
CASSFPGTGQNEQFF
TGTGCCAGCAGCTTCCCCGGGACAGGGCAGAATGAGCAGTTCTTC
>TRBD1|TRBJ2-5|TRBV5-1|once
CASSTRRGLETQYF
TGCGCCAGCAGCACACGTAGGGGGCTGGAGACCCAGTACTTC
>TRBD1|TRBJ2-1|TRBV27|NA
CASGRDRGYNEQFF
TGTGCCAGCGGGAGGGACAGGGGGTACAATGAGCAGTTCTTC
>NA|TRBJ1-5|TRBV4-1|NA
CASSMRYRSNQPQHF
TGCGCCAGCAGCATGAGATACCGCAGCAATCAGCCCCAGCATTTT
>NA|TRBJ1-4|TRBV4-1|NA
CASSPAIATNEKLFF
TGCGCCAGCAGCCCCGCGATTGCAACTAATGAAAAACTGTTTTTT
>TRBD1|TRBJ2-1|TRBV11-2|NA
CASSSFGQDNEQFF
TGTGCCAGCAGCTCCTTCGGACAGGACAATGAGCAGTTCTTC
>NA|TRBJ2-6|TRBV5-1|NA
CASSLATGEANVLTF
TGCGCCAGCAGCTTGGCCACAGGTGAGGCCAACGTCCTGACTTTC
>TRBD1|TRBJ2-2|TRBV6-1|once
CASSEYRGAVGELFF
TGTGCCAGCAGTGAATACAGGGGCGCGGTCGGGGAGCTGTTTTTT
>TRBD1|TRBJ2-7|TRBV11-1|NA
CASSPPDRYEQYF
TGTGCCAGCAGCCCGCCGGACAGGTACGAGCAGTACTTC
>TRBD1|TRBJ1-1|TRBV27|NA
CASSLTPGGVFTEAFF
TGTGCCAGCAGTTTAACCCCAGGGGGTGTTTTCACTGAAGCTTTCTTT
>TRBD1|TRBJ2-7|TRBV19|NA
CASRTGQSEQYF
TGTGCCAGTCGGACAGGGCAAAGCGAGCAGTACTTC
>TRBD1|TRBJ1-2|TRBV10-2|once
CASQHPGQGAYGYTF
TGCGCCAGCCAGCATCCGGGACAGGGCGCCTATGGCTACACCTTC
>NA|TRBJ1-1|TRBV6-5|NA
CASSYERMNTEAFF
TGTGCCAGCAGTTACGAGAGAATGAACACTGAAGCTTTCTTT
>TRBD1|TRBJ2-7|TRBV4-1|NA
CASSQESPGQGRWYEQYF
TGCGCCAGCAGCCAAGAGTCCCCCGGACAGGGTAGGTGGTACGAGCAGTACTTC
>TRBD1|TRBJ2-3|TRBV7-3|NA
CASSEGQVPDTQYF
TGTGCCAGCAGCGAAGGACAGGTTCCAGATACGCAGTATTTT
>NA|TRBJ1-2|TRBV6-5|NA
CASSFGGLGYGYTF
TGTGCCAGCAGTTTTGGAGGACTAGGATATGGCTACACCTTC
>NA|TRBJ1-2|TRBV4-1|NA
CASSQEGSGNGYTF
TGCGCCAGCAGCCAAGAAGGGAGTGGGAATGGCTACACCTTC
>TRBD1|TRBJ1-1|TRBV9|NA
CASSVGLGQGILKATEAFF
TGTGCCAGCAGCGTAGGGCTGGGACAGGGAATCCTGAAGGCCACTGAAGCTTTCTTT
>NA|TRBJ1-1|TRBV2|NA
CASTEGPTEAFF
TGTGCCAGCACGGAGGGGCCCACTGAAGCTTTCTTT
>NA|TRBJ2-2|TRBV5-6|once
CASSWSRGTTGELFF
TGTGCCAGCAGCTGGAGCAGGGGAACCACCGGGGAGCTGTTTTTT
>NA|TRBJ2-1|TRBV6-4|NA
CASSDSELGEQFF
TGTGCCAGCAGTGACTCAGAACTAGGTGAGCAGTTCTTC
>NA|TRBJ1-2|TRBV14|NA
CASSQDGGGTQPGSNYGYTF
TGTGCCAGCAGCCAAGATGGTGGGGGGACCCAACCGGGGTCTAACTATGGCTACACCTTC
>NA|TRBJ2-1|TRBV12-2|NA
CASRLGSGGSNEQFF
TGTGCAAGTCGCTTAGGTTCAGGGGGCTCGAATGAGCAGTTCTTC
>NA|TRBJ1-1|TRBV5-8|once
CASSMSKRAGRLGAFF
TGTGCCAGCAGCATGAGTAAAAGGGCAGGGCGGTTGGGAGCTTTCTTT
>TRBD1|TRBJ1-2|TRBV9|NA
CASSPPGQGGYTF
TGTGCCAGCAGCCCTCCGGGACAGGGAGGCTACACCTTC
>NA|TRBJ2-5|TRBV10-3|NA
CAISRKQDKETQYF
TGTGCCATCAGTCGGAAACAGGACAAAGAGACCCAGTACTTC